The 20 T cell receptor beta chains below were found in one sample sequenced in a study of Graves' ophthalmopathy and Graves' hyperthyroidism. Investigators amplified TCR beta CDR3 regions from RNA transcripts. Following a first-round RT-PCR that used HTBI primers, a second-round multiplex PCR was carried out. TCRdb reprocessed the multiplex PCR reads via MiXCR and lists one record per CDR3 protein. The table shows about 660,000 distinct CDR3 sequences, with about 40% occurring only once. The sample consisted of peripheral blood. Receptor source: an adult man with Graves' ophthalmopathy.

The CDR3 spells CASSFRYGRRTNTGELFF. CDR3 nucleotide sequence: TGTGCCAGCAGTTTTCGCTATGGGCGTAGAACGAACACCGGGGAGCTGTTTTTT. The chain couples TRBV12-3 or TRBV12-4 to TRBJ2-2; D remains unclear. The V and J ends lost 3 bases and 0 bases respectively, with 17 bases between them. The CDR3 is 18 residues long.

V gene TRBV12-3 or TRBV12-4 combines with J gene TRBJ2-7; D remains ambiguous. V was clipped by 6 bases and J by 2 bases, with 14 bases between them. CDR3 length equals 14 residues. As DNA, the CDR3 is TGTGCCAGCAGCCCCGGATACAGCACCTACGAGCAGTACTTC. It yields the protein CASSPGYSTYEQYF.

The chain recombines TRBV5-1 with TRBJ1-6; tentatively, D is TRBD1 (5 bases). The CDR3 spans 16 residues. Trimming left V 3 bases short and J 6 bases short, with 16 bases between. Germline values: CDR1 SGHRS, CDR2 YFSETQ. The CDR3 DNA reads as TGCGCCAGCAGCTCACTAGCGGGACGGACTAATTCACCCCTCCACTTT. Translating it yields CASSSLAGRTNSPLHF.

In the case of this clonotype: A single base separates this from a much larger clone, so it may be a read error. The CDR3 coding sequence is TGTGCCAGTAGTATGGACGGCGGGACATATAGCGATCAGCCCCAGCATTTT. As protein: CASSMDGGTYSDQPQHF. This chain uses TRBV19 with TRBJ1-5; possibly TRBD1 for D (6 bases). Germline-derived CDR1 and CDR2 are LNHDA and SQIVND (reference sequence). CDR3 length: 17 amino acids.

The chain employs TRBV6-5 and TRBJ2-2, with 13 bases identical to TRBD2. The CDR3 consists of 17 residues. The J segment lost 0 bases and the V segment lost 7 bases, leaving 5 bases of the junction unmatched. Looked up from germline, CDR1 is MNHEY and CDR2 is SVGAGI. CDR3 sequence reads: CASIGLAGVTNTGELFF. In DNA form, the CDR3 reads TGTGCCAGCATTGGACTAGCGGGAGTTACGAACACCGGGGAGCTGTTTTTT.

This clonotype was seen repeatedly, ten times or more. The chain carries TRBV20-1 and TRBJ2-5; unclear D gene. V lost 3 bases, J lost 4 bases, and 9 bases lay in between. Germline CDR1 and CDR2: DFQATT and SNEGSKA (reference sequence). CDR3 length: 12 residues. The CDR3 DNA is TGCAGTGCTAGCGCCGGTAGAGAGACCCAGTACTTC. This encodes CSASAGRETQYF.

In its sample, this clonotype was seen a few times. This chain joins TRBV6-5 and TRBJ1-1; D is possibly TRBD1 (5 bases). Trimming took 7 bases from V and 5 from J, leaving 14 bases between them. Germline CDR1 is MNHEY and CDR2 is SVGAGI. The CDR3 extends over 13 amino acids. The CDR3 nucleotides read TGTGCCAGCACCACGGGGCTAACAACTGAAGCTTTCTTT. Protein sequence: CASTTGLTTEAFF.

The V and J genes are TRBV11-1 and TRBJ2-7; 8 nucleotides agree with TRBD1. V lost 1 base and J lost 5; bases outside the gene matches: 10. Looked up from germline, CDR1 is SGHAT and CDR2 is FQDESV (reference sequence). The CDR3 runs 16 residues. CDR3 sequence (DNA): TGTGCCAGCAGCTTAGGACAGGGGCACCTAATCGACGAGCAGTACTTC. It translates to CASSLGQGHLIDEQYF.

This clonotype was picked up many times. The J gene is TRBJ1-1, the V gene TRBV5-6; D gene ambiguous. V was clipped by 1 base and J by 0 bases, with 10 bases between them. Germline CDR1 and CDR2: SGHDT and YYEEEE. There are 15 residues in the CDR3. The CDR3 region is CASSLNWYMNTEAFF. Here the CDR3 DNA reads TGTGCCAGCAGCTTGAATTGGTACATGAACACTGAAGCTTTCTTT.

The rearrangement links TRBV7-8 to TRBJ1-5; TRBD1 is a possible D gene (6 bases). Germline lookup yields CDR1 SGHVS and CDR2 FQNEAQ. V shed 5 bases and J shed 11 bases, with 19 bases lying between them. The CDR3 spans 14 residues. The CDR3 region is CASSAQGFHETQHF. As DNA, the CDR3 is TGTGCCAGCAGCGCCCAGGGGTTCCACGAGACCCAGCATTTT.

About this clonotype itself: A read error is possible here, since a much larger clone lies one base away. This chain uses TRBV24-1 with TRBJ2-5; TRBD1 might be the D (7 bases). This CDR3 region has 15 residues. Germline CDR1 and CDR2: KGHDR and SFDVKD. Trimming left V 6 bases short and J 5 bases short, with 18 bases between. Here the CDR3 reads CATSYRQGGAETQYF. The CDR3 DNA follows: TGTGCCACCAGTTACCGTCAGGGGGGAGCTGAGACCCAGTACTTC.

V gene TRBV10-3 combines with J gene TRBJ1-2, with 9 bases aligning to TRBD1. J lost 6 bases, V lost 6 bases, and 8 bases had no gene match. Germline V gives CDR1 ENHRY, CDR2 SYGVKD. CDR3 length equals 14 residues. The CDR3 DNA follows: TGTGCCATCAGCCCCGTTTGGACAGGGGATGGCTACACCTTC. Its translation: CAISPVWTGDGYTF.

As to this clonotype: A much larger clone lies one base from this, so it may be a read error. V and J are TRBV19 and TRBJ1-1, with D possibly matching TRBD1 (5 bases). V gave up 10 bases and J gave up 5 bases, with 20 bases separating them. From germline, CDR1 is LNHDA and CDR2 SQIVND (reference sequence). CDR3 length equals 14 residues. CDR3 DNA sequence: TGTGCCAACTTTACCGGGACCGGAACGACTGAAGCTTTCTTT. This sequence encodes CANFTGTGTTEAFF.

This clonotype showed up just a few times. J is TRBJ2-6 and V is TRBV29-1; 10 bases agree with TRBD1. J was trimmed by 11 bases and V by 4 bases; bases with no gene match: 5. CDR3 length: 13 residues. Per germline, CDR1 SQVTM and CDR2 ANQGSEA. CDR3 loop: CSVVGDRGHVLTF. The CDR3 bases are TGCAGCGTTGTCGGGGACAGGGGCCACGTCCTGACTTTC. The variable domain in full, completed from reference TRBV29-1 and TRBJ2-6, reads SAVISQKPSRDICQRGTSLTIQCQVDSQVTMMFWYRQQPGQSLTLIATANQGSEATYESGFVIDKFPISRPNLTFSTLTVSNMSPEDSSIYLCSVVGDRGHVLTFGAGSRLTVL.

This chain uses TRBV15 with TRBJ2-4; 10 bases agree with TRBD1. With 3 bases clipped from V and 7 bases from J, the junction kept 0 bases outside the gene matches. Germline V lookup: CDR1 LNHNV, CDR2 YYDKDF (reference sequence). This CDR3 comprises 13 residues. This CDR3 reads CATSRTGGNIQYF. CDR3 coding DNA: TGTGCCACCAGCAGGACAGGGGGCAACATTCAGTACTTC.

There are many counts of this clonotype. This sequence joins TRBV12-3 or TRBV12-4 and TRBJ2-7; TRBD2 matches 7 bases. There are 10 residues in the CDR3. Losses at the gene ends were 8 bases for V and 9 bases for J; bases not matched to a gene: 4. CDR3 sequence: CASHPGGQYF. CDR3 DNA sequence: TGTGCCAGCCACCCGGGGGGGCAGTACTTC.

This clonotype was picked up a small number of times. The chain is built from TRBV7-9 and TRBJ1-5; D may be TRBD1 (6 bases). Germline V gene lookup returns CDR1 SEHNR and CDR2 FQNEAQ (reference sequence). V was pared by 5 bases and J by 0 bases, with 23 bases between. The CDR3 covers 19 residues. CDR3 nucleotides: TGTGCCAGCAGCCGGGATACAGGGACGATTAGATATAGCAATCAGCCCCAGCATTTT. Translating gives CASSRDTGTIRYSNQPQHF.

This clonotype was counted only a few times. CDR3 nucleotides: TGTGCCAGCAGCCCTTCCTCGGGGGCGAATGAAAAACTGTTTTTT. Protein sequence: CASSPSSGANEKLFF. The chain couples TRBV11-2 to TRBJ1-4; D is perhaps TRBD1 (6 bases). V was pared by 5 bases and J by 5 bases, with 15 bases between. The CDR3 runs 15 residues. CDR1 and CDR2 (germline): SGHAT, FQNNGV.

This clonotype occurred many times. The chain couples TRBV5-1 to TRBJ2-5; D not certain. The CDR3 spans 14 residues. With 5 bases removed from V and 1 base from J, the gap between germline ends came to 12 bases. Germline V gives CDR1 SGHRS, CDR2 YFSETQ. CDR3 in amino acids: CASSPFAVQETQYF. In DNA, the CDR3 is TGCGCCAGCAGTCCATTCGCAGTCCAAGAGACCCAGTACTTC.

This clonotype occurred many times. At one end the junction does not follow the germline gene, possibly because of a read error. The rearrangement uses TRBV10-3 and TRBJ1-2; a weak D match, TRBD1 (5 bases). CDR1 is ENHRY and CDR2 is SYGVKD in the germline V gene. The CDR3 extends over 15 amino acids. The CDR3 DNA is TGTGCCAGCAGTTACTCGGGCAGGGCCCACTATGGCTACACCTTC. It yields the protein CASSYSGRAHYGYTF.